These 14 T cell receptor beta chains came from one sample sequenced in a study of blood T cell repertoires in COVID-19. Measured with immunoSEQ multiplex PCR; TCRdb has only the in-frame clones, and not every one. The sample lists around 260,000 clones; around 90% were seen once. The sequenced material came from peripheral blood. The origin of the receptors is a human donor in a cohort sampled during active COVID-19.

This clone is a singleton in its sample. The CDR3 protein is CASSNLDPGQMKQYF. The DNA of the CDR3 is TGTGCCAGCAGTAATTTGGATCCGGGACAGATGAAGCAGTACTTC. The chain joins TRBV6-2 or TRBV6-3 to TRBJ2-7; 7 nucleotides line up with TRBD1. The CDR3 covers 15 residues. Losses at the gene ends were 5 bases for V and 8 bases for J; bases not matched to a gene: 15. The germline gives CDR1 MNHEY, CDR2 SVGEGT.

The chain couples TRBV28 to TRBJ2-7, with TRBD2 matching 8 bases. The germline V gene encodes CDR1 MDHEN and CDR2 SYDVKM. The CDR3 has 18 residues. The trim removed 10 bases at V and 0 bases at J, leaving 20 bases unmatched. The CDR3 DNA reads as TGTGCCACCTCGGGCCTTGAGAGGCTAGCGGGTCTCTCCTACGAGCAGTACTTC. Translating gives CATSGLERLAGLSYEQYF.

The V and J genes are TRBV13 and TRBJ2-5; D ambiguous. This CDR3 region has 15 residues. The germline V and J ends were trimmed by 0 bases and 3 bases, with 11 bases remaining between them. Per the germline V gene, CDR1 is PRHDT and CDR2 is FYEKMQ (reference sequence). In DNA form, the CDR3 reads TGTGCCAGCAGCTTAGGCGCGGCCCATGAAGAGACCCAGTACTTC. It is translated as CASSLGAAHEETQYF.

The gene calls are TRBV30 and TRBJ1-1; D gene ambiguous. The CDR3 length is 13 residues. From germline, CDR1 is GTSNPN and CDR2 SVGIG (reference sequence). Trimming removed 4 bases from V and 0 bases from J, with 9 bases in between. The CDR3 spells CAWMGSLNTEAFF. Written as DNA, the CDR3 is TGTGCCTGGATGGGCAGCTTGAACACTGAAGCTTTCTTT.

The chain links TRBV3-1 (or the pseudogene TRBV3-2) to TRBJ1-1, with D unclear. The ends were cut back, 0 bases at V and 10 bases at J, with 12 bases in the middle. Germline V gene lookup returns CDR1 LGHDT and CDR2 YNNKEL (reference sequence). The CDR3 sequence is 13 residues long. The CDR3 coding sequence is TGTGCCAGCAGCCAAGATCGGGCGGGAGGAGCTTTCTTT. It is translated as CASSQDRAGGAFF.

Here the CDR3 DNA reads TGCAGTGCCCAACGACTGGAGCAGTACTTC. This translates into CSAQRLEQYF. The chain has TRBV20-1 and TRBJ2-7; D is uncertain. The germline V and J ends were trimmed by 6 bases and 7 bases, with 10 bases remaining between them. There are 10 residues in the CDR3. Germline-derived CDR1 and CDR2 are DFQATT and SNEGSKA (reference sequence).

CDR3 bases: TGTGCCAGCAGCGTCGACAGGGTAACTGAAGCTTTCTTT. It specifies CASSVDRVTEAFF. The gene calls are TRBV12-3 or TRBV12-4 and TRBJ1-1; 7 bases align to TRBD1. With V trimmed by 6 bases and J by 5 bases, 6 bases remained unmatched. This CDR3 contains 13 residues.

This chain joins TRBV28 and TRBJ2-7, with 8 bases identical to TRBD2. Trimming cost V 1 base and J 1 base; bases outside gene matches: 9. This CDR3 contains 17 residues. The germline gives CDR1 MDHEN, CDR2 SYDVKM. CDR3 amino acids: CASSLYGRTSISYEQYF. In DNA, the CDR3 is TGTGCCAGCAGTTTATACGGCCGGACTAGCATTTCCTACGAGCAGTACTTC.

This chain links TRBV30 with TRBJ1-5, with 9 nucleotides matching TRBD1. The CDR3 contains 12 residues. V was pared by 7 bases and J by 4 bases, with 2 bases of the junction left unmatched. Germline lookup yields CDR1 GTSNPN and CDR2 SVGIG (reference sequence). CDR3 amino acids: CASDRGNQPQHF. DNA for the CDR3: TGTGCCTCTGACAGGGGGAATCAGCCCCAGCATTTT. The full variable domain, in which reference TRBV30 and TRBJ1-5 provide the parts outside the CDR3, is SQTIHQWPATLVQPVGSPLSLECTVEGTSNPNLYWYRQAAGRGLQLLFYSVGIGQISSEVPQNLSASRPQDRQFILSSKKLLLSDSGFYLCASDRGNQPQHFGDGTRLSIL.

The chain joins TRBV27 to TRBJ1-6; 7 bases map to TRBD1. The CDR3 consists of 15 residues. V was pared by 7 bases and J by 2 bases, with 5 bases of the junction left unmatched. Germline CDR1 MNHEY, CDR2 SMNVEV (reference sequence). CDR3 coding DNA: TGTGCCAGCACCCCGGGACAGACCTATAATTCACCCCTCCACTTT. Translating it yields CASTPGQTYNSPLHF.

The chain combines TRBV9 with TRBJ1-5; 7 bases match TRBD1. Per germline, CDR1 SGDLS and CDR2 YYNGEE. J lost 9 bases, V lost 0 bases, and 9 bases had no gene match. The CDR3 length is 15 residues. CDR3 loop: CASSVEGAAEGPQHF. The CDR3 bases are TGTGCCAGCAGCGTAGAGGGGGCGGCCGAGGGGCCCCAGCATTTT.

The V gene is TRBV18, the J gene TRBJ2-7; no firm D call. This CDR3 is built from 14 residues. Trimming removed 4 bases from V and 4 bases from J, with 14 bases in between. Germline CDR1 reads KGHSH; CDR2 reads LQKENI. The CDR3 nucleotides are TGTGCCAGCTCACTCGTTTCCGGCGGTTACGAGCAGTACTTC. Its translation: CASSLVSGGYEQYF.

This chain links TRBV11-2 with TRBJ2-7; 15 nucleotides line up with TRBD2. Per germline, CDR1 SGHAT and CDR2 FQNNGV. The CDR3 has 17 amino acids. With 4 bases clipped from V and 10 bases from J, the junction kept 14 bases outside the gene matches. The CDR3 DNA follows: TGTGCCAGCAGCTCCAATGCTGGACTAGCGGGAGGGCCGGCCCAGTACTTC. Amino acids: CASSSNAGLAGGPAQYF.

J is TRBJ2-7 and V is TRBV7-3; TRBD1 might be the D (6 bases). Trimming shortened V by 4 bases and J by 5 bases, and 12 bases separated the two germline ends. Germline CDR1 is SGHTA and CDR2 is FQGTGA. The CDR3 length is 13 residues. The CDR3 coding sequence is TGTGCCAGCAGCTCCACAGGGTCCCACGAGCAGTACTTC. It specifies CASSSTGSHEQYF.